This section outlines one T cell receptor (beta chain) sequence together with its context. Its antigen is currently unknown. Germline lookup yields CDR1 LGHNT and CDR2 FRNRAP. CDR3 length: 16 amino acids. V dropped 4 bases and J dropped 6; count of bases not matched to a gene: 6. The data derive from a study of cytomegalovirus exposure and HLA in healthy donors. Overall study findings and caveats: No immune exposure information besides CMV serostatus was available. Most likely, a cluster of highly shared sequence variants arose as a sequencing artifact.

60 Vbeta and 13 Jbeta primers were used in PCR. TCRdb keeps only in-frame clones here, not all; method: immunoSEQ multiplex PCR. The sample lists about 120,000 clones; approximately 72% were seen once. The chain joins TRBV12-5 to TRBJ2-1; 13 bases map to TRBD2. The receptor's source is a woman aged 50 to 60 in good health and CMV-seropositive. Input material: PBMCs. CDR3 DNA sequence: TGTGCTAGTGGTTGGGCCGGGACTAGCGGGGTCAATGAGCAGTTCTTC. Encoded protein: CASGWAGTSGVNEQFF.